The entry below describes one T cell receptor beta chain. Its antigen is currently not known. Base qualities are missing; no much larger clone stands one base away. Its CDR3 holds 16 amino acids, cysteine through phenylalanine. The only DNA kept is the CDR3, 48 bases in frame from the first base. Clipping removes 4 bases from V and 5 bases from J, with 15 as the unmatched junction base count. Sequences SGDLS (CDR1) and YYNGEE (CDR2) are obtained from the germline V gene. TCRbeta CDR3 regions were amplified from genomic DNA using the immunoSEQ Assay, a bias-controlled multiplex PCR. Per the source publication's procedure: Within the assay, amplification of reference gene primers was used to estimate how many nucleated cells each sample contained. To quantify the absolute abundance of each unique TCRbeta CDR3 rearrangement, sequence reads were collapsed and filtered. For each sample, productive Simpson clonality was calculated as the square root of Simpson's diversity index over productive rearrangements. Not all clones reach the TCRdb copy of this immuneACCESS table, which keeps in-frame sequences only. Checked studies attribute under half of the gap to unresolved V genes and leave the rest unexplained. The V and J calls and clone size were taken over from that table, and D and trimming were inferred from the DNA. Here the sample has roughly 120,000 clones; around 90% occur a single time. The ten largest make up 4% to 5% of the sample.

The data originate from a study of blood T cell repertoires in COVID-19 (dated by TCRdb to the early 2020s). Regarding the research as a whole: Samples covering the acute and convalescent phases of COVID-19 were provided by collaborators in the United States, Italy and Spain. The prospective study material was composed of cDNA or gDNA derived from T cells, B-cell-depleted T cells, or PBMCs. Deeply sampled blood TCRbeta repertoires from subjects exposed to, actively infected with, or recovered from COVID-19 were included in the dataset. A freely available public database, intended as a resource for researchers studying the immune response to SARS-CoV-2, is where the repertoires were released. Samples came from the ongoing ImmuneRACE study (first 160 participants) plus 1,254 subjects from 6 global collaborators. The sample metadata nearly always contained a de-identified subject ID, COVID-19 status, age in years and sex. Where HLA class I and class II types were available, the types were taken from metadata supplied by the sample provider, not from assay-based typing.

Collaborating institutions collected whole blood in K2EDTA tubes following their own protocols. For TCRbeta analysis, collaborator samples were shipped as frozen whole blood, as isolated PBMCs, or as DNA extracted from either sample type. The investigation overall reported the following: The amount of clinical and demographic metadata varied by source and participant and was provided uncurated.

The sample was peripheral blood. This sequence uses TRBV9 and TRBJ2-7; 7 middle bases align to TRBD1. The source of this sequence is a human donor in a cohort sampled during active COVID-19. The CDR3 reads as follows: CASSPRGDRADHEQYF. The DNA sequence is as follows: TGTGCCAGCAGCCCTCGCGGCGACAGGGCCGACCACGAGCAGTACTTC.